These 22 T cell receptor beta chains were all obtained from the same sample, sequenced in a study of monozygotic twins with inflammatory bowel disease. For each CDR3 protein, TCRdb gives one entry from its re-call of the 5' RACE reads, without DNA. Its table lists over 150,000 distinct CDR3 sequences. Sequencing was carried out using blood. The receptors stem from a human donor with ulcerative colitis or Crohn's disease, or a healthy co-twin of an affected twin (not recorded which).

The V and J genes are TRBV15 and TRBJ2-1. This CDR3 comprises 15 residues. Per germline, CDR1 LNHNV and CDR2 YYDKDF (reference sequence). CDR3 in amino acids: CATSSNIDPYNEQFF.

The rearrangement links TRBV20-1 to TRBJ2-1; there is no DNA to check the TCRdb D call of TRBD2. Germline assignment: CDR1 DFQATT and CDR2 SNEGSKA (reference sequence). The CDR3 extends over 15 amino acids. The CDR3 is CSAPPLASGINEQFF.

The rearrangement links TRBV9 to TRBJ2-5; TCRdb lists TRBD1, though no DNA is available to test this call. Per the germline V gene, CDR1 is SGDLS and CDR2 is YYNGEE. The CDR3 is made up of 14 amino acids. The CDR3 loop is CASTPGGNQETQYF.

J is TRBJ2-1 and V is TRBV9; TCRdb indicates TRBD2, and absent DNA this call remains unverified. The germline V gene encodes CDR1 SGDLS and CDR2 YYNGEE. The length of the CDR3 is 16 residues. CDR3 region: CASSPRGRETYNEQFF.

This chain links TRBV20-1 with TRBJ2-3; TCRdb designates TRBD2, a call that cannot be tested without DNA. The V gene's germline CDR1 is DFQATT and CDR2 SNEGSKA (reference sequence). The CDR3 spans 15 residues. The CDR3 protein is CSAGWQREGGDRQYF.

The chain is built from TRBV12-5 and TRBJ2-5; the D call from TCRdb, TRBD1, cannot be confirmed without DNA. The CDR3 is 14 residues long. CDR1 is LGHNT and CDR2 is FRNRAP in the germline V gene. CDR3 sequence: CASGLRGVRETQYF. Supplemented by reference TRBV12-5 and TRBJ2-5, the full variable domain reads DARVTQTPRHKVTEMGQEVTMRCQPILGHNTVFWYRQTMMQGLELLAYFRNRAPLDDSGMPKDRFSAEMPDATLATLKIQPSEPRDSAVYFCASGLRGVRETQYFGPGTRLLVL.

The chain is built from TRBV20-1 and TRBJ2-1. The CDR3 covers 14 residues. Germline V gene lookup returns CDR1 DFQATT and CDR2 SNEGSKA (reference sequence). This CDR3 reads CSAQIRSSYNEQFF.

This chain connects TRBV28 to TRBJ1-2. The CDR3 consists of 15 residues. Germline-derived CDR1 and CDR2 are MDHEN and SYDVKM. The CDR3 region is CASRSPREGYYGYTF.

The gene calls are TRBV5-1 and TRBJ2-7; the D gene TCRdb calls, TRBD1, cannot be checked with no DNA. Germline values: CDR1 SGHRS, CDR2 YFSETQ. The CDR3 runs 15 residues. CDR3 sequence reads: CASSLEPGHLYEQYF.

The V call is TRBV3-1, the J call TRBJ1-3. CDR3 length: 15 residues. CDR1 is LGHDT and CDR2 is YNNKEL in the germline V gene (reference sequence). CDR3 sequence: CASSQAGVDGNTIYF.

The CDR3 is CASSIAGSETQYF. This sequence joins TRBV19 and TRBJ2-5; TCRdb outputs TRBD1, but without DNA this stays unchecked. CDR3 length: 13 amino acids. Germline V gene sequence: CDR1 LNHDA, CDR2 SQIVND (reference sequence).

The chain uses TRBV7-2 and TRBJ1-2. The CDR3 has 14 amino acids. Germline CDR1 SGHTA, CDR2 FQGNSA. CDR3 residues: CASSLGRGGYGYTF.

The rearrangement links TRBV7-8 to TRBJ1-4; TCRdb designates TRBD1, a call that cannot be tested without DNA. The germline V gene encodes CDR1 SGHVS and CDR2 FQNEAQ. The CDR3 totals 19 residues. The chain's CDR3 is CASSGRDRGRRATNEKLFF.

The chain joins TRBV20-1 to TRBJ2-3; TCRdb lists TRBD1, though no DNA is available to test this call. The germline V gene encodes CDR1 DFQATT and CDR2 SNEGSKA (reference sequence). The CDR3 totals 14 residues. This chain's CDR3 is CSARDGGGTDTQYF.

The chain carries TRBV4-2 and TRBJ1-1; TCRdb selects TRBD1, and the lack of DNA leaves this call unchecked. Germline loops: CDR1 LGHNA, CDR2 YNFKEQ. The CDR3 length is 16 residues. CDR3: CASSRNRMGASTEAFF.

The V and J genes are TRBV20-1 and TRBJ2-1. Germline CDR1 reads DFQATT; CDR2 reads SNEGSKA (reference sequence). The CDR3 totals 11 residues. The CDR3 is CSAALTHTQFF.

The chain is built from TRBV6-1 and TRBJ2-1; the TRBD1 assignment by TCRdb is unverifiable without DNA. The CDR3 extends over 15 amino acids. Germline V gives CDR1 MNHNS, CDR2 SASEGT. The CDR3 is CAGQRAGPEGNEQFF.

The J gene is TRBJ2-7, the V gene TRBV3-1; TCRdb selects TRBD2, and the lack of DNA leaves this call unchecked. The CDR3 has 15 residues. CDR1 and CDR2 from the germline V gene are LGHDT and YNNKEL (reference sequence). The CDR3 spells CASSRGTSGTYEQYF.

This chain uses TRBV15 with TRBJ2-5; TCRdb indicates TRBD1, and absent DNA this call remains unverified. The CDR3 is 16 amino acids. Germline V CDR1 and CDR2: LNHNV, YYDKDF (reference sequence). The CDR3 loop reads CATSSLGAADQETQYF.

The rearrangement links TRBV20-1 to TRBJ2-3; the D call of TRBD1 rests on TCRdb alone, since no DNA is present to check it. CDR1 and CDR2 (germline): DFQATT, SNEGSKA (reference sequence). The CDR3 runs to 15 residues. The CDR3 spells CSANPGGNYTDTQYF.

This chain uses TRBV20-1 with TRBJ2-5; TCRdb calls TRBD2, which cannot be checked without DNA. This CDR3 comprises 15 residues. The germline V gene encodes CDR1 DFQATT and CDR2 SNEGSKA (reference sequence). The CDR3 sequence is CSARATRYGQETQYF.

This chain uses TRBV4-2 with TRBJ1-3. Germline CDR1 reads LGHNA; CDR2 reads YNFKEQ. The CDR3 has 17 amino acids. The CDR3 loop is CASSQVDGGSSGNTIYF.